Listed below are T cell receptor beta chains from one sample, sequenced in a study of human T cells and chemical hapten exposure. A single record per CDR3 protein comes from TCRdb applying MiXCR to the RACE reads. The sample carries approximately 120,000 distinct CDR3 sequences, roughly a tenth recorded once. The sequencing used whole blood, collected in connection with sensitization to the hapten diphenylcyclopropenone (DPC). The receptor set was obtained from a woman aged 40 to 55 with alopecia areata. Some clones in this sample may be carry-over from other donors' samples. Each CDR3 is given with its conserved first and last residue. Each record gives: CDR3 protein, J gene, clone size, V gene. Not all rows give a size; the values are once, few, many and, for expanded clones, a class.

CSVMSTDTQYF | TRBJ2-3 | few | TRBV29-1
CASSMDRGEAFF | TRBJ1-1 | many | TRBV27
CASSFGQLWAEAFF | TRBJ1-1 | many | TRBV5-1
CSVEEGSQETQYF | TRBJ2-5 | many | TRBV29-1
CASSSEGARNTGELFF | TRBJ2-2 | many | TRBV13
CASSQDGRYEQYF | TRBJ2-7 | NA | TRBV4-3
CASSPLGLAGGPRYTQYF | TRBJ2-3 | many | TRBV11-2
CASSTQRNTEAFF | TRBJ1-1 | NA | TRBV7-3
CASTPEERGAYEQYF | TRBJ2-7 | many | TRBV6-2/TRBV6-3
CASSLTTGTAIQQYF | TRBJ2-7 | few | TRBV7-2
CASSIDAGTGELFF | TRBJ2-2 | few | TRBV19
CASSLGIGGIPQPQHF | TRBJ1-5 | many | TRBV28
CASSWGLTRSTDTQYF | TRBJ2-3 | few | TRBV6-2/TRBV6-3
CASSTPGQASYEQYF | TRBJ2-7 | NA | TRBV5-6
CASSQDQGHTEAFF | TRBJ1-1 | NA | TRBV4-3
CASSFSPSRQYF | TRBJ2-7 | NA | TRBV12-3/TRBV12-4
CASSPGGVPQETQYF | TRBJ2-5 | many | TRBV6-1
CASSYRGMNTEAFF | TRBJ1-1 | many | TRBV6-5
CASSHTSGQGKGNTEAFF | TRBJ1-1 | many | TRBV4-2
CSEAGIGKTEAFF | TRBJ1-1 | many | TRBV20-1
CASSLSGRNNEQFF | TRBJ2-1 | NA | TRBV12-3/TRBV12-4
CASSFGTRTGNTIYF | TRBJ1-3 | few | TRBV5-4
CASSLRGWGTTSTDTQYF | TRBJ2-3 | many | TRBV27
CSCGSNEKLFF | TRBJ1-4 | few | TRBV29-1
CASYDGTGVNTGELFF | TRBJ2-2 | NA | TRBV5-1
CASSLQGSGSPLHF | TRBJ1-6 | many | TRBV5-1
CASSQGGGMNTEAFF | TRBJ1-1 | many | TRBV4-3
CATRPGGEQSGANVLTF | TRBJ2-6 | few | TRBV24-1
CSVEDLGRNEQFF | TRBJ2-1 | many | TRBV29-1
CASSASGGLSGQYF | TRBJ2-7 | many | TRBV7-2
CASSFGGSEKAFF | TRBJ1-1 | once | TRBV27
CASSGGAGTGNSPLHF | TRBJ1-6 | NA | TRBV6-1
CASSVASFGGAEQYF | TRBJ2-7 | many | TRBV9
CASSASGGSTDTQYF | TRBJ2-3 | few | TRBV6-5
CASSIVAVTDTQYF | TRBJ2-3 | few | TRBV19
CAISELSTYGYTF | TRBJ1-2 | many | TRBV10-3
CASSILEESPLHF | TRBJ1-6 | few | TRBV7-9
CAIPASLATNTGELFF | TRBJ2-2 | few | TRBV10-3
CASRLVWSLGRTYEQYF | TRBJ2-7 | few | TRBV12-2
CASSSSSGAYEQYF | TRBJ2-7 | many | TRBV7-2
CASSLAVAGTGELFF | TRBJ2-2 | few | TRBV12-3/TRBV12-4
CASSLGAGSNEQFF | TRBJ2-1 | many | TRBV5-1
CSVEQTGGNEQFF | TRBJ2-1 | NA | TRBV29-1
CASSLRGSFYGYTF | TRBJ1-2 | few | TRBV6-5
CASSLGGTGSYEQYF | TRBJ2-7 | few | TRBV7-6
CAWSLEVGNTEAFF | TRBJ1-1 | many | TRBV30
CASRGGAVTEAFF | TRBJ1-1 | few | TRBV27
CASSLGTYGYTF | TRBJ1-2 | many | TRBV18
CASSPQGGDQPQHF | TRBJ1-5 | many | TRBV18
CASSSEPGPPYYTGELFF | TRBJ2-2 | few | TRBV7-8
CASAMDRSYGYTF | TRBJ1-2 | many | TRBV5-1
CSAPQGANVLTF | TRBJ2-6 | NA | TRBV20-1
CASSLVGVGEKLFF | TRBJ1-4 | many | TRBV5-6
CASSWDSSSYEQYF | TRBJ2-7 | NA | TRBV5-5
CASSFSGGLTDTQYF | TRBJ2-3 | many | TRBV7-6
CASSQSGARETQYF | TRBJ2-5 | few | TRBV3-1
CSARLLAGGAYNEQFF | TRBJ2-1 | NA | TRBV20-1